The rows below give T cell receptor beta chains drawn from one sample of a study of blood T cell repertoires in COVID-19. TCRdb keeps only in-frame clones here, not all; method: immunoSEQ multiplex PCR. The top ten clones hold roughly a tenth of a sample with a few hundred thousand clones, about 89% of them seen once. The sample comprised PBMCs or T cells enriched from blood (not recorded which). The receptors derive from a woman aged 40 to 49 who had recovered from COVID-19. CDR3s include the opening cysteine and the closing phenylalanine or tryptophan. D genes are given only for firm matches. Rows give clone size only sometimes, using once, few, many, or a class for an expanded clone.

J,D,size,V,CDR3,DNA
TRBJ2-5,NA,NA,TRBV9,CASSSRQFIQETQYF,TGTGCCAGCAGCTCCCGACAGTTTATCCAAGAGACCCAGTACTTC
TRBJ2-3,NA,NA,TRBV7-2,CASSLSYTDTQYF,TGTGCCAGCAGCCTCTCGTACACAGATACGCAGTATTTT
TRBJ1-1,NA,NA,TRBV27,CASSLTAVSEAFF,TGTGCCAGCAGTTTGACAGCCGTCTCTGAAGCTTTCTTT
TRBJ1-1,NA,once,TRBV12-3/TRBV12-4,CASSFAVNTEAFF,TGTGCCAGCAGTTTCGCGGTGAACACTGAAGCTTTCTTT
TRBJ2-7,NA,few,TRBV13,CASSLGPIVYEQYF,TGTGCCAGCAGCTTAGGCCCCATAGTTTACGAGCAGTACTTC
TRBJ1-4,NA,NA,TRBV7-2,CASSLWTPSSNEKLFF,TGTGCCAGCAGCTTATGGACACCCAGTTCTAATGAAAAACTGTTTTTT
TRBJ1-3,NA,NA,TRBV5-6,CASSPGIPGNTIYF,TGTGCCAGCAGCCCGGGGATTCCAGGAAACACCATATATTTT
TRBJ1-1,NA,NA,TRBV24-1,CATSEPGNTEAFF,TGTGCCACCAGTGAGCCCGGGAACACTGAAGCTTTCTTT
TRBJ1-1,TRBD1,NA,TRBV5-1,CASSPRQGADTEAFF,TGCGCCAGCAGCCCTAGACAGGGGGCGGACACTGAAGCTTTCTTT
TRBJ1-4,TRBD1,NA,TRBV4-1,CASSQLLRDRGQKLFF,TGCGCCAGCAGCCAACTACTCCGGGACAGGGGGCAAAAACTGTTTTTT
TRBJ2-7,TRBD1,once,TRBV12-3/TRBV12-4,CASSLVQGYEQYF,TGTGCCAGCAGTTTAGTACAGGGGTACGAGCAGTACTTC
TRBJ1-4,NA,NA,TRBV19,CASVTGGKNEKLFF,TGTGCCAGCGTCACGGGAGGAAAAAATGAAAAACTGTTTTTT
TRBJ2-2,TRBD1,NA,TRBV24-1,CATSGQANTGELFF,TGTGCCACCTCGGGACAGGCAAACACCGGGGAGCTGTTTTTT
TRBJ2-3,NA,NA,TRBV19,CASSNAGILTQYF,TGTGCCAGTAGTAACGCAGGAATCTTGACGCAGTATTTT
TRBJ2-7,NA,NA,TRBV5-1,CASSRGSYEQYF,TGCGCCAGCAGCCGGGGTAGCTACGAGCAGTACTTC
TRBJ1-2,NA,NA,TRBV9,CASSVGAERDYGYTF,TGTGCCAGCAGCGTAGGGGCGGAGCGGGACTATGGCTACACCTTC
TRBJ1-6,TRBD1,NA,TRBV30,CAWRQGTGNSPLHF,TGTGCCTGGAGGCAGGGGACAGGCAATTCACCCCTCCACTTT
TRBJ2-5,TRBD2,NA,TRBV29-1,CSVDHPERGGETQYF,TGCAGCGTTGATCATCCGGAGCGGGGTGGGGAGACCCAGTACTTC
TRBJ2-1,TRBD2,NA,TRBV30,CAWSIPSGSSNEQFF,TGTGCCTGGAGTATCCCTAGCGGGAGTTCCAATGAGCAGTTCTTC
TRBJ1-2,NA,NA,TRBV6-1,CASSEVDRSNYGYTF,TGTGCCAGCAGTGAGGTGGACAGATCTAACTATGGCTACACCTTC
TRBJ1-1,TRBD1,few,TRBV18,CASSRGQGRLGTEAFF,TGTGCCAGCTCGCGTGGACAGGGGCGGTTGGGCACTGAAGCTTTCTTT
TRBJ1-2,NA,NA,TRBV3-1/TRBV3-2,CASSHGETYGYTF,TGTGCCAGCAGCCATGGAGAAACCTATGGCTACACCTTC